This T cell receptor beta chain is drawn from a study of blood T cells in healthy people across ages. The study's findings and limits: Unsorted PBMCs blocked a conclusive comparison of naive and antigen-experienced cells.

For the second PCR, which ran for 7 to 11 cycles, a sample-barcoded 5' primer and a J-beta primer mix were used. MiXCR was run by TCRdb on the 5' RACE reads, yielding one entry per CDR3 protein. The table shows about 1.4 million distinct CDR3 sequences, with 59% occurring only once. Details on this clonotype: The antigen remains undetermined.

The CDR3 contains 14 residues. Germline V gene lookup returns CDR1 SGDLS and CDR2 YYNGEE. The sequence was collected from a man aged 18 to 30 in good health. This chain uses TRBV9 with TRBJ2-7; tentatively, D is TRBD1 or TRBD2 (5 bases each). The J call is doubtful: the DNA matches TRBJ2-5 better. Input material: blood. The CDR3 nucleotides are TGTGCCAGCAGCGTAGACGGGGCCAGGGAGACCCAGTACTTC. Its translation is CASSVDGARETQYF.